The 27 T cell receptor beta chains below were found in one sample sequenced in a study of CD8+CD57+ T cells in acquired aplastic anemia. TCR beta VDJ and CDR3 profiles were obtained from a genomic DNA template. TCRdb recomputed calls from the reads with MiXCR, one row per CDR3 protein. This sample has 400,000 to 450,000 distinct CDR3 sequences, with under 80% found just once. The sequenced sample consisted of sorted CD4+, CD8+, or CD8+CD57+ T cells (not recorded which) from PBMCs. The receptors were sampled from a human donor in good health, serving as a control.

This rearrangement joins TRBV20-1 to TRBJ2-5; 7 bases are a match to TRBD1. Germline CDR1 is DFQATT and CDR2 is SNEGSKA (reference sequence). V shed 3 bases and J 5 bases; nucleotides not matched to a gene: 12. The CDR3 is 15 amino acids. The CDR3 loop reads CSARTETGYSETQYF. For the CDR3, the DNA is TGCAGTGCTAGGACCGAGACAGGGTATAGTGAGACCCAGTACTTC.

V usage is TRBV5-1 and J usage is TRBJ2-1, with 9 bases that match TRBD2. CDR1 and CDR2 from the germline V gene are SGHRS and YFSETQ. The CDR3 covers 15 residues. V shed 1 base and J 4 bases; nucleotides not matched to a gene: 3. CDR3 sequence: CASSLTSGYYNEQFF. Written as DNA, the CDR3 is TGCGCCAGCAGCTTGACTAGCGGGTATTACAATGAGCAGTTCTTC.

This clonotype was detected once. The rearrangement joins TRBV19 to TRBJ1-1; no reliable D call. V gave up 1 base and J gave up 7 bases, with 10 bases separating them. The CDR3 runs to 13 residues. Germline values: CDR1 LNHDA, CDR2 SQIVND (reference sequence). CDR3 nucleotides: TGTGCCAGTAGTATAGCAGGCGGTAGTGAAGCTTTCTTT. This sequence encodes CASSIAGGSEAFF.

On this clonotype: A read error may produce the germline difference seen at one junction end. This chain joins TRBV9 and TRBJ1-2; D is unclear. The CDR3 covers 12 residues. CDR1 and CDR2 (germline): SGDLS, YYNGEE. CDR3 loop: CASSLAEYGYTF. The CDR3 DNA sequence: TGCGCCAGCAGCTTGGCGGAATATGGCTACACCTTC.

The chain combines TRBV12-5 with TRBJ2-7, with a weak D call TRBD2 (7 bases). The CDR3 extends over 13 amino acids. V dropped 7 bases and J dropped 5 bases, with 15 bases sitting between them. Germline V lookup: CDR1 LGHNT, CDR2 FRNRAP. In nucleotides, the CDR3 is TGTGCTAGTGAGACGGGGGGCACACACGAGCAGTACTTC. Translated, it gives CASETGGTHEQYF.

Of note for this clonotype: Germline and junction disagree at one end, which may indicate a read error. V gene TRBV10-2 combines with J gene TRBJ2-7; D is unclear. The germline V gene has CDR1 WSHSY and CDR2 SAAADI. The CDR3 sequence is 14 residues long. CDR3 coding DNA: TGCGCCAGCAGTCGGTCAGTCGGCTCCTACAAGCAGTACTTT. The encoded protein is CASSRSVGSYKQYF.

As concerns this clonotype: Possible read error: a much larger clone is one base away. CDR3 sequence (DNA): TGTGCCAGCAGGCAGGACCTCACTAGCTATGGCTACACCTTC. Amino acids: CASRQDLTSYGYTF. This sequence joins TRBV10-3 and TRBJ1-2; the D is unclear. V lost 10 bases and J 4 bases, leaving 19 bases between the germline ends. Germline CDR1 ENHRY, CDR2 SYGVKD. The CDR3 is 14 residues long.

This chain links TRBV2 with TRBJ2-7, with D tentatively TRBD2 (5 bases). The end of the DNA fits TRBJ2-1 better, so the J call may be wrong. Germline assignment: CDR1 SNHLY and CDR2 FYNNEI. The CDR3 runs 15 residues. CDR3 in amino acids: CASSRHGDLTGEQFF. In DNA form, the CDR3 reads TGTGCCAGCAGCCGGCACGGGGATCTCACCGGCGAGCAGTTCTTC.

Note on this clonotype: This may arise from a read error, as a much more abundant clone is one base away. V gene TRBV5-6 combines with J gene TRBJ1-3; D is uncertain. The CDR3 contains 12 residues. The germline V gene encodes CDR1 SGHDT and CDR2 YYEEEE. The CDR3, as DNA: TGTGCCAGCAGTACCCTAGGAAACACCATACATTTT. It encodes CASSTLGNTIHF.

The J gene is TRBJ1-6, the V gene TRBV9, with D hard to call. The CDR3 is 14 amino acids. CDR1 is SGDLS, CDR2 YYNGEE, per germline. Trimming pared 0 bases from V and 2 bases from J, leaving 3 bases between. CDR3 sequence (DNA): TGTGCCAGCAGCGTAGTGCCCTATAATTCACCCCTCCACTTT. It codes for CASSVVPYNSPLHF.

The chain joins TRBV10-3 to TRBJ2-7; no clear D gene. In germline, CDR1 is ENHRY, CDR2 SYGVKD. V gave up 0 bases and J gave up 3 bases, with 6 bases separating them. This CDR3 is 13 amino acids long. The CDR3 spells CAISESWGYEQYF. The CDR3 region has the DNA TGTGCCATCAGTGAGTCGTGGGGCTACGAGCAGTACTTC.

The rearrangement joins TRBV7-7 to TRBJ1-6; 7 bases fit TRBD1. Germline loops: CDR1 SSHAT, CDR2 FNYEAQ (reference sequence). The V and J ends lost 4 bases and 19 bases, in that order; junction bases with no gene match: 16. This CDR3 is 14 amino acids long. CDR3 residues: CASSSTGERRTQHF. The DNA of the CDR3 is TGTGCCAGCAGCTCAACAGGGGAGAGGAGGACCCAGCACTTT.

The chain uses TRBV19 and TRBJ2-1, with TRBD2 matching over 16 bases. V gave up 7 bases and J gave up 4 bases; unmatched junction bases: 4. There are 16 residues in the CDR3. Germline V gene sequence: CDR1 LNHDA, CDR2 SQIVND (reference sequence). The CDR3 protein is CASTGTSGGAYNEQFF. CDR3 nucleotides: TGTGCCAGTACCGGGACTAGCGGGGGGGCTTACAATGAGCAGTTCTTC.

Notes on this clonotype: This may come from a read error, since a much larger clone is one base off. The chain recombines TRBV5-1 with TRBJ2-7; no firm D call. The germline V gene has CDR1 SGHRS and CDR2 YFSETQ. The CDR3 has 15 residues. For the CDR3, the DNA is TGTGCCAGCAGCCAACGTCCGGACGGACCCTACGAGCAGTACTTC. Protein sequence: CASSQRPDGPYEQYF.

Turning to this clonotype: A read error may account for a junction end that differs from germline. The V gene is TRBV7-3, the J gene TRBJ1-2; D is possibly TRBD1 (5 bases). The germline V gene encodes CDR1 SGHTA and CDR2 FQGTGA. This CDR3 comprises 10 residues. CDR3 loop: CASGRGSNTW. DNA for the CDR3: TGTGCCAGCGGGAGGGGATCGAACACCTGG.

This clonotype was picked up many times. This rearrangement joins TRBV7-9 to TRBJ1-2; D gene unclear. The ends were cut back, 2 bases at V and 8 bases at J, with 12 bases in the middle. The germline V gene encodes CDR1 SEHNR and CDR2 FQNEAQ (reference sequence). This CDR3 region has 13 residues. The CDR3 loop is CASSLSTEAGYTF. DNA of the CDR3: TGTGCCAGCAGCTTAAGTACCGAGGCGGGCTACACCTTC.

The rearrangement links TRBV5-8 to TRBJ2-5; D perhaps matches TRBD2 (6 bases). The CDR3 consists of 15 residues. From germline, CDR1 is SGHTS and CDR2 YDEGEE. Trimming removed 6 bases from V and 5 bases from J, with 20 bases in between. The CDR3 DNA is TGTGCCAGCAATATACGGAGGGCAAGGAGGGAGACCCAGTACTTC. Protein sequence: CASNIRRARRETQYF.

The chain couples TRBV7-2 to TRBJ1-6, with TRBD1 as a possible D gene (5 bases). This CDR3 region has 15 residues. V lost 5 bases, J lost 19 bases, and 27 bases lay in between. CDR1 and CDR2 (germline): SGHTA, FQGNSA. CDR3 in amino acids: CASSTWDGLNEKLHF. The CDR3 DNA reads TGTGCCAGCAGCACGTGGGACGGACTTAATGAAAAACTGCACTTT.

In nucleotides, the CDR3 is TGCAGTGCTAGTGGGCTCCAGCGCCTGCACACTGAAGCTTTCTTT. Protein product: CSASGLQRLHTEAFF. J is TRBJ1-1 and V is TRBV20-1; D is undetermined. Germline V lookup: CDR1 DFQATT, CDR2 SNEGSKA (reference sequence). This CDR3 comprises 15 residues. V lost 3 bases, J lost 3 bases, and 17 bases lay in between.

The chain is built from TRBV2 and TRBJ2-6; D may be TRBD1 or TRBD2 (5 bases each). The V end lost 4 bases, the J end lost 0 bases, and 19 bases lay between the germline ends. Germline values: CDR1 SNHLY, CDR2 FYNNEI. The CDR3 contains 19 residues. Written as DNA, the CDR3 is TGTGCCAGCAGTGTCGGGGAGAACACAGGAATCTCTGGGGCCAACGTCCTGACTTTC. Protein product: CASSVGENTGISGANVLTF.

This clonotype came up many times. CDR3 region: CSVATARGNQPQHF. For the CDR3, the DNA is TGCAGCGTTGCGACGGCCAGAGGCAATCAGCCCCAGCATTTT. This sequence joins TRBV29-1 and TRBJ1-5; D gene unclear. The CDR3 consists of 14 residues. Germline values: CDR1 SQVTM, CDR2 ANQGSEA. V lost 4 bases and J lost 2, with 12 bases in between.

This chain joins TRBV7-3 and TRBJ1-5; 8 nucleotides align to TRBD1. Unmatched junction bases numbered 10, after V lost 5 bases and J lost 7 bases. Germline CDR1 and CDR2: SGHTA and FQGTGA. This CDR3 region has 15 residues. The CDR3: CASSHETGGGQPQHF. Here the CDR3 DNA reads TGTGCCAGCAGCCATGAAACAGGGGGAGGGCAGCCCCAGCATTTT.

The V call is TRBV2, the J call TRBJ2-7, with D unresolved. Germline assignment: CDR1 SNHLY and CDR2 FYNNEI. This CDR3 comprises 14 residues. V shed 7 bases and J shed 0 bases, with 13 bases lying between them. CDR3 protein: CASTPGVGSYEQYF. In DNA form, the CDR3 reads TGTGCCAGCACCCCGGGTGTCGGCTCCTACGAGCAGTACTTC.

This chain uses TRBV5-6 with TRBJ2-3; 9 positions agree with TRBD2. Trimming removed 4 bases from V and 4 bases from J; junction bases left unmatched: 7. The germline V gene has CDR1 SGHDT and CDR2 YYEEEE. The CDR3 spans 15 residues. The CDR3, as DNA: TGTGCCAGCAGCAGGGGACTAGCCTGTTCAGATACGCAGTATTTT. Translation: CASSRGLACSDTQYF.

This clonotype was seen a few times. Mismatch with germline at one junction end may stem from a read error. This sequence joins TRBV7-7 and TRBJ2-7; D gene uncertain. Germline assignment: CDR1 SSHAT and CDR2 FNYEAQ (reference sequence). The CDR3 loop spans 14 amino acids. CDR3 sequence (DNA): TGTGCTAGCAGCCCGAGTGTTTCGGCCTACGAGCAGTACTTC. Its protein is CASSPSVSAYEQYF.

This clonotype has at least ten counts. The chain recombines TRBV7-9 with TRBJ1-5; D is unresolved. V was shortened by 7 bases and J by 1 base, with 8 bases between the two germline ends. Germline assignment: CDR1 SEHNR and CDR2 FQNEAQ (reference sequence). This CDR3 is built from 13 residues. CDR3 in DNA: TGTGCCAGCACCCGATCCAGCAATCAGCCCCAGCATTTT. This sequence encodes CASTRSSNQPQHF.

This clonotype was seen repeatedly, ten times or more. The CDR3 region is CSARDRGSREAFF. In DNA, the CDR3 is TGCAGTGCTAGAGACAGGGGCTCCCGCGAAGCTTTCTTT. This chain links TRBV20-1 with TRBJ1-1; tentative D call: TRBD1 (6 bases). V lost 0 bases and J 8 bases, leaving 13 bases between the germline ends. This CDR3 has 13 amino acids. Germline lookup yields CDR1 DFQATT and CDR2 SNEGSKA (reference sequence).